This T cell receptor beta chain was found in a study of chemoradiotherapy in HPV16-positive cancers. This clone has just one count. The CDR3 spans 12 residues. The V and J ends lost 4 bases and 1 base respectively, with 4 bases between them. CDR1 and CDR2 from the germline V gene are SGHVS and FNYEAQ. Clones were read by immunoSEQ multiplex PCR, and TCRdb kept only the in-frame ones, dropping some. The profile shows fewer than 25,000 clones, over 85% of them singletons. Here the sequenced sample was blood, taken from a patient who underwent chemoradiotherapy. The sequence came from a human donor with HPV-associated anogenital cancer. This sequence joins TRBV7-6 and TRBJ1-1, with unresolved D. The CDR3 DNA is TGTGCCAGCAGCTCGGCGAACACTGAAGCTTTCTTT. Residues: CASSSANTEAFF. Looking up the rest from reference TRBV7-6 and TRBJ1-1 gives the full variable domain: GAGVSQSPRYKVTKRGQDVALRCDPISGHVSLYWYRQALGQGPEFLTYFNYEAQQDKSGLPNDRFSAERPEGSISTLTIQRTEQRDSAMYRCASSSANTEAFFGQGTRLTVV.